This T cell receptor beta chain was sequenced in a study of untreated major depressive disorder. Here immunoSEQ multiplex PCR was the method, and the copy in TCRdb shows in-frame clones only, minus some. The table includes almost 20,000 clones, 85% detected once. Per germline, CDR1 SGHNT and CDR2 YYREEE (reference sequence). The CDR3 has 18 residues. With 0 bases clipped from V and 9 bases from J, the junction kept 14 bases outside the gene matches. Typically approximately 95% of enriched cells were CD4+. The receptor comes from a woman aged 25-40 years in good health. The specimen sequenced was CD4+ T cells from PBMCs. The chain employs TRBV5-4 and TRBJ2-4; TRBD2 agrees at 11 bases. CDR3 DNA sequence: TGTGCCAGCAGCTTGGATGAGGTGGCTAGCGGGAGGAGGGGCATTCAGTACTTC. Its translation is CASSLDEVASGRRGIQYF.